These 24 T cell receptor beta chains came from one sample sequenced in a study of blood T cell repertoires in COVID-19. This table comes from immunoSEQ multiplex PCR, and its TCRdb copy is limited to in-frame clones, with some not included. The sample carries some 230,000 clones, approximately 84% recorded once. Sequencing was carried out using peripheral blood. The receptors stem from a man aged 50-59 years who had recovered from COVID-19.

The V and J genes are TRBV14 and TRBJ2-1; tentative D call: TRBD2 (5 bases). The germline V gene encodes CDR1 SGHDN and CDR2 FVKESK. The length of the CDR3 is 16 residues. The V and J ends lost 1 base and 1 base respectively, with 11 bases between them. The CDR3 spells CASSQGIRGSYNEQFF. In DNA form, the CDR3 reads TGTGCCAGCAGCCAAGGGATCCGCGGGTCCTACAATGAGCAGTTCTTC.

Here the CDR3 reads CASSTGTGWRTLHF. The DNA of the CDR3 is TGTGCCAGCAGCACCGGGACAGGATGGAGGACCCTCCACTTT. The chain has TRBV6-5 and TRBJ1-6; TRBD1 aligns across 8 bases. J lost 14 bases, V lost 6 bases, and 12 bases had no gene match. Per germline, CDR1 MNHEY and CDR2 SVGAGI. The CDR3 length is 14 residues.

The chain couples TRBV7-8 to TRBJ2-3; perhaps TRBD1 as D (6 bases). Germline CDR1 and CDR2: SGHVS and FQNEAQ. Trimming left V 5 bases short and J 2 bases short, with 20 bases between. The CDR3 has 17 amino acids. CDR3 nucleotides: TGTGCCAGCAGCCGATACCGGAGAGGGGGATTCACAGATACGCAGTATTTT. Protein sequence: CASSRYRRGGFTDTQYF.

The gene calls are TRBV27 and TRBJ2-7; TRBD2 matches at 10 bases. The length of the CDR3 is 15 residues. Germline V gene sequence: CDR1 MNHEY, CDR2 SMNVEV (reference sequence). The V gene end was trimmed by 5 bases and the J gene end by 3 bases; junction bases not matched to a gene: 7. CDR3 region: CASSGRASGGYEQYF. CDR3 nucleotides: TGTGCCAGCAGTGGCCGGGCTAGCGGGGGCTACGAGCAGTACTTC.

The chain has TRBV20-1 and TRBJ1-5, with 8 bases aligning to TRBD1. Unmatched junction bases numbered 8, after V lost 3 bases and J lost 1 base. The CDR3 runs to 16 residues. Germline lookup yields CDR1 DFQATT and CDR2 SNEGSKA (reference sequence). In DNA, the CDR3 is TGCAGTGCTAGTACCGCCAGGGGGCAGAGCAATCAGCCCCAGCATTTT. Amino acids: CSASTARGQSNQPQHF.

Only one count was recorded for this clone. The chain employs TRBV3-1 (or the pseudogene TRBV3-2) and TRBJ1-6, with TRBD1 matching over 8 bases. The CDR3 contains 16 residues. V gave up 4 bases and J gave up 1 base; unmatched junction bases: 3. CDR1 and CDR2 from the germline V gene are LGHDT and YNNKEL (reference sequence). The CDR3 DNA reads TGTGCCAGCAGCCGACAGGGGCAATCCTATAATTCACCCCTCCACTTT. Translation: CASSRQGQSYNSPLHF.

The genes are TRBV6-1 and TRBJ2-1, with 7 bases matching TRBD2. Germline V gene lookup returns CDR1 MNHNS and CDR2 SASEGT. The CDR3 runs to 17 residues. The V gene end was trimmed by 2 bases and the J gene end by 0 bases; junction bases not matched to a gene: 7. CDR3 region: CASSERVGGSSYNEQFF. The DNA of the CDR3 is TGTGCCAGCAGTGAACGAGTGGGGGGGAGCTCCTACAATGAGCAGTTCTTC.

This chain joins TRBV2 and TRBJ1-5; D gene uncertain. Germline CDR1 SNHLY, CDR2 FYNNEI. V lost 6 bases and J 6 bases, leaving 18 bases between the germline ends. The CDR3 is 15 residues long. CDR3 nucleotide sequence: TGTGCCAGCAGCGAGGAAGGGAGCTCGGGTCAGCCCCAGCATTTT. It specifies CASSEEGSSGQPQHF.

The chain has TRBV24-1 and TRBJ2-1; a weak D match, TRBD2 (6 bases). Between the trimmed V and J ends, which lost 4 bases and 3 bases, there was a span of 9 bases. Germline V lookup: CDR1 KGHDR, CDR2 SFDVKD. The CDR3 runs to 14 residues. CDR3 nucleotides: TGTGCCACCAGTGAGCCCGGGAGCTACAATGAGCAGTTCTTC. It translates to CATSEPGSYNEQFF.

This chain links TRBV3-1 (or the pseudogene TRBV3-2) with TRBJ2-1, with 10 nucleotides matching TRBD1. The CDR3 has 19 residues. The V gene end was trimmed by 1 base and the J gene end by 0 bases; junction bases not matched to a gene: 9. The V gene's germline CDR1 is LGHDT and CDR2 YNNKEL (reference sequence). CDR3 nucleotides: TGTGCCAGCAGCCAAGCTCTAGGACAGGGGGTGAGCTCCTACAATGAGCAGTTCTTC. Amino acid sequence: CASSQALGQGVSSYNEQFF.

The chain recombines TRBV4-1 with TRBJ2-7, with D possibly matching TRBD1 (5 bases). The germline V and J ends were trimmed by 2 bases and 4 bases, with 21 bases remaining between them. The CDR3 covers 17 residues. Per the germline V gene, CDR1 is MGHRA and CDR2 is YSYEKL. The CDR3 DNA follows: TGCGCCAGCAGCCAACCCCCCCAGCAGGGCCTATGGTACGAGCAGTACTTC. This encodes CASSQPPQQGLWYEQYF.

J is TRBJ1-1 and V is TRBV6-6, with D tentatively TRBD1 (6 bases). The V gene lost 6 bases and the J gene lost 4 bases, with 15 bases spanning the gap. The germline V gene has CDR1 MNHNY and CDR2 SVGAGI (reference sequence). There are 14 residues in the CDR3. The CDR3 is CASRENRAGTEAFF. The CDR3 nucleotides are TGTGCCAGCAGAGAAAACAGGGCGGGCACTGAAGCTTTCTTT.

The chain couples TRBV7-9 to TRBJ2-1, with 8 nucleotides matching TRBD2. The CDR3 consists of 12 residues. Germline V lookup: CDR1 SEHNR, CDR2 FQNEAQ (reference sequence). After removal of 6 bases from V and 11 bases from J, the junction contained 6 bases not matched to a gene. DNA for the CDR3: TGTGCCAGCAGTCACCAGCGGGAGAAGCAGTTCTTC. Encoded protein: CASSHQREKQFF.

This clone has more than one count but fewer than ten. DNA of the CDR3: TGTGCCAGCAGTGAGTCGACAGGGGACTATGGCTACACCTTC. It specifies CASSESTGDYGYTF. The V gene is TRBV6-1, the J gene TRBJ1-2, with 8 bases identical to TRBD1. The CDR3 runs 14 residues. V gave up 3 bases and J gave up 3 bases; unmatched junction bases: 3. In germline, CDR1 is MNHNS, CDR2 SASEGT.

This sequence joins TRBV5-6 and TRBJ2-2; 12 positions agree with TRBD1. Germline CDR1 SGHDT, CDR2 YYEEEE. V shed 3 bases, J shed 4 bases, and the junction held 4 bases outside the gene matches. The CDR3 is 16 residues long. CDR3 DNA sequence: TGTGCCAGCAGCTGGGGACAGGGGGCGCGCACCGGGGAGCTGTTTTTT. Protein product: CASSWGQGARTGELFF.

This chain connects TRBV18 to TRBJ1-1; 7 bases line up with TRBD1. There are 15 residues in the CDR3. Germline lookup yields CDR1 KGHSH and CDR2 LQKENI. V trimming: 3 bases; J trimming: 1 base; junction bases outside the gene matches: 5. The CDR3 DNA sequence: TGTGCCAGCTCACCTCAAGAGGGGGCGAACACTGAAGCTTTCTTT. Translation: CASSPQEGANTEAFF.

This sequence joins TRBV6-2 or TRBV6-3 and TRBJ1-2; 9 positions match TRBD1. Germline V gives CDR1 MNHEY, CDR2 SVGEGT. The CDR3 spans 15 residues. V shed 2 bases and J 3 bases; nucleotides not matched to a gene: 4. The CDR3 DNA is TGTGCCAGCAGTTACGCTGACAGGGGGTACTATGGCTACACCTTC. Translating gives CASSYADRGYYGYTF.

This clone was counted at least ten times. This chain links TRBV6-4 with TRBJ2-3; possibly TRBD2 for D (6 bases). V shed 0 bases and J shed 5 bases, with 9 bases lying between them. The CDR3 length is 14 residues. Germline V lookup: CDR1 MRHNA, CDR2 SNTAGT. This chain's CDR3 is CASSDSPGLDTQYF. In DNA, the CDR3 is TGTGCCAGCAGTGACTCACCGGGACTAGATACGCAGTATTTT.

The V and J genes are TRBV20-1 and TRBJ1-1; D possibly corresponds to TRBD1 (6 bases). The CDR3 loop spans 15 amino acids. V lost 3 bases and J lost 1, with 15 bases in between. Germline V gene lookup returns CDR1 DFQATT and CDR2 SNEGSKA (reference sequence). CDR3 sequence: CSASRGGGRNTEAFF. The CDR3 nucleotides read TGCAGTGCTAGTAGGGGGGGCGGTCGGAACACTGAAGCTTTCTTT.

V gene TRBV5-5 combines with J gene TRBJ2-5, with 8 bases matching TRBD2. Germline V gene lookup returns CDR1 SGHKS and CDR2 YYEKEE (reference sequence). This CDR3 contains 16 residues. The J segment lost 3 bases and the V segment lost 0 bases, leaving 7 bases of the junction unmatched. The chain's CDR3 is CASSLASSGVKETQYF. The CDR3 coding sequence is TGTGCCAGCAGCTTGGCGAGTAGCGGGGTCAAAGAGACCCAGTACTTC.

J is TRBJ1-1 and V is TRBV6-1, with a possible D match to TRBD1 (6 bases). V gave up 3 bases and J gave up 0 bases, with 11 bases separating them. There are 15 residues in the CDR3. The germline gives CDR1 MNHNS, CDR2 SASEGT. CDR3 region: CASSDRGGMNTEAFF. CDR3 nucleotide sequence: TGTGCCAGCAGTGACAGGGGCGGTATGAACACTGAAGCTTTCTTT.

This clone showed up just a few times. The chain has TRBV18 and TRBJ1-2, with 7 positions matching TRBD1. The germline CDR1 and CDR2 sequences are KGHSH and LQKENI. The V segment lost 3 bases and the J segment 6 bases; nucleotides outside the gene matches: 7. The CDR3 covers 14 residues. The chain's CDR3 is CASSPDREMDGYTF. DNA of the CDR3: TGTGCCAGCTCACCCGACAGGGAGATGGATGGCTACACCTTC.

The chain carries TRBV6-5 and TRBJ2-1; a weak D match, TRBD1 (5 bases). The CDR3 is made up of 15 amino acids. Per germline, CDR1 MNHEY and CDR2 SVGAGI. Trimming stripped 0 bases from V and 7 bases from J, with 13 bases between. The CDR3 bases are TGTGCCAGCAGTTACTCGTCTAGGGGAAAGAATGAGCAGTTCTTC. As protein: CASSYSSRGKNEQFF.

The gene calls are TRBV7-2 and TRBJ2-1; 8 bases are shared with TRBD1. CDR1 and CDR2 (germline): SGHTA, FQGNSA. There are 14 residues in the CDR3. V trimming: 0 bases; J trimming: 6 bases; junction bases outside the gene matches: 1. CDR3 in DNA: TGTGCCAGCAGCTTAGCGACAGGGGTCAATGAGCAGTTCTTC. Its protein product is CASSLATGVNEQFF.